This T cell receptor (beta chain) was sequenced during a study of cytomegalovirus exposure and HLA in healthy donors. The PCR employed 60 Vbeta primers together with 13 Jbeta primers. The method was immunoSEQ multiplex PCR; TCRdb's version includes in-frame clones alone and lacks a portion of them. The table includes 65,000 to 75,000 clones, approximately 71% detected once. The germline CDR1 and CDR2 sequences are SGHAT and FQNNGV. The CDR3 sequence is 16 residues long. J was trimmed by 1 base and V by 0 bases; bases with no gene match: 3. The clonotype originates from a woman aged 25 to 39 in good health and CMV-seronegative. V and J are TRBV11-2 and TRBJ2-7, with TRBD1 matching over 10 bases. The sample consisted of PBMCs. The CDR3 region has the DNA TGTGCCAGCAGCTTAGATCTGGGACAGGGGTCCTACGAGCAGTACTTC. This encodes CASSLDLGQGSYEQYF.